Shown below are 2 T cell receptor beta chains from a single sample sequenced in a study of neurological immune-mediated disorders. MiXCR, applied by TCRdb to the 5' RACE reads, yields one record per CDR3 protein. Here the sample spans roughly 89,000 distinct CDR3 sequences, around 2.6% being singletons. The sample was PBMCs. The receptors were gathered from a woman in her 30s with multiple sclerosis.

At least ten counts were recorded for this clonotype. The V gene is TRBV15, the J gene TRBJ2-2; D call uncertain. V lost 1 base and J lost 5, with 8 bases in between. Germline assignment: CDR1 LNHNV and CDR2 YYDKDF (reference sequence). The CDR3 extends over 14 amino acids. CDR3 nucleotides: TGTGCCACCAGCAGAGTCGTGACAACCGGGGAGCTGTTTTTT. Protein product: CATSRVVTTGELFF.

This clonotype was recorded at least ten times. The V and J genes are TRBV5-6 and TRBJ2-7; possible D gene TRBD2, 6 bases. CDR1 and CDR2 (germline): SGHDT, YYEEEE. V shed 3 bases and J shed 2 bases, with 12 bases lying between them. The CDR3 is 14 amino acids. This CDR3 is CASSSGVGPYEQYF. DNA for the CDR3: TGTGCCAGCAGCTCGGGAGTAGGGCCCTACGAGCAGTACTTC. The full variable domain, with the rest looked up from reference TRBV5-6 and TRBJ2-7, is DAGVTQSPTHLIKTRGQQVTLRCSPKSGHDTVSWYQQALGQGPQFIFQYYEEEERQRGNFPDRFSGHQFPNYSSELNVNALLLGDSALYLCASSSGVGPYEQYFGPGTRLTVT.